The 28 T cell receptor beta chains below all came from one sample that was sequenced in a study of shared clonotypes between healthy human individuals (TCRdb year 2020). The library came from the immunoSEQ multiplex PCR assay. TCRdb obtained this table from immuneACCESS and retained in-frame rearrangements with V and J assigned. These tables miss some clones; where compared with another copy, unresolved V genes account for less than half of the shortfall, and the remainder is unexplained. This sample is represented by 180,000 or so clones; over 80% of them were singletons. The ten largest clones capture around 0.067% of the sample. The sample taken for sequencing was naive CD4+ T cells sorted from blood. Per the publication, the cell subset or site label means: CD45RA+ positively selected. These receptors all stem from a woman in her thirties in good health.

This clone was found a few times. The rearrangement uses TRBV28 and TRBJ1-1; D not resolved. Germline V gene sequence: CDR1 MDHEN, CDR2 SYDVKM. This CDR3 is 12 amino acids long. Trimming pared 2 bases from V and 3 bases from J, leaving 4 bases between. The CDR3 DNA reads as TGTGCCAGCAGTTTACGCCACACTGAAGCTTTCTTT. Translating gives CASSLRHTEAFF. Supplemented by reference TRBV28 and TRBJ1-1, the full variable domain reads DVKVTQSSRYLVKRTGEKVFLECVQDMDHENMFWYRQDPGLGLRLIYFSYDVKMKEKGDIPEGYSVSREKKERFSLILESASTNQTSMYLCASSLRHTEAFFGQGTRLTVV.

This sequence joins TRBV5-8 and TRBJ2-1, with D possibly TRBD1 on 5 matching bases. Trimming removed 4 bases at V and 0 bases at J, with 11 bases between. CDR3 length equals 15 residues. Looked up from germline, CDR1 is SGHTS and CDR2 is YDEGEE. The CDR3 loop reads CASSPRQSSYNEQFF. The CDR3 bases are TGTGCCAGCAGCCCCCGACAGAGCTCCTACAATGAGCAGTTCTTC.

The chain links TRBV29-1 to TRBJ2-3; D is perhaps TRBD1 (6 bases). V was clipped by 6 bases and J by 6 bases, with 19 bases between them. Germline CDR1 is SQVTM and CDR2 is ANQGSEA. This CDR3 is 14 amino acids long. As DNA, the CDR3 is TGCAGCGTGGCCCCCCTCAGGGGTGGTGATACGCAGTATTTT. This gives the protein CSVAPLRGGDTQYF.

The chain's CDR3 is CATQREEHEQFF. The CDR3 DNA sequence: TGTGCCACGCAGCGGGAGGAACATGAGCAGTTCTTC. The chain uses TRBV10-3 and TRBJ2-1, with 9 nucleotides matching TRBD2. V shed 10 bases and J 8 bases; nucleotides not matched to a gene: 6. CDR1 and CDR2 from the germline V gene are ENHRY and SYGVKD. This CDR3 contains 12 residues.

This sequence joins TRBV9 and TRBJ2-7; TRBD2 agrees at 14 bases. Germline-derived CDR1 and CDR2 are SGDLS and YYNGEE. V dropped 0 bases and J dropped 2; count of bases not matched to a gene: 4. There are 17 residues in the CDR3. The CDR3 protein is CASSVAPGLAGAYEQYF. CDR3 bases: TGTGCCAGCAGCGTAGCCCCGGGACTAGCGGGAGCCTACGAGCAGTACTTC.

Here the CDR3 DNA reads TGTGCCGGCGGTCAGGGGGAACTAGCGGGATATGAGACCCAGTACTTC. Translation: CAGGQGELAGYETQYF. This rearrangement joins TRBV25-1 to TRBJ2-5; TRBD2 matches at 10 bases. J lost 5 bases, V lost 11 bases, and 17 bases had no gene match. Germline CDR1 and CDR2: MGHDK and SYGVNS. CDR3 length: 16 residues.

The rearrangement links TRBV13 to TRBJ1-2, with a tentative D call TRBD1 (6 bases). There are 14 residues in the CDR3. Trimming pared 1 base from V and 6 bases from J, leaving 12 bases between. Germline V gene sequence: CDR1 PRHDT, CDR2 FYEKMQ (reference sequence). In DNA, the CDR3 is TGTGCCAGCAGCTTAGAACCCTACAGGGATGGCTACACCTTC. This sequence encodes CASSLEPYRDGYTF.

This clone is a singleton in its sample. This chain joins TRBV18 and TRBJ2-7; D tentatively reads TRBD1 or TRBD2 (5 bases each). Trimming took off 3 bases at V and 0 bases at J, with 12 bases between the two ends. This CDR3 has 15 amino acids. Germline V gene sequence: CDR1 KGHSH, CDR2 LQKENI. The CDR3 loop is CASSPGATGSYEQYF. The CDR3 DNA is TGTGCCAGCTCACCCGGGGCAACGGGCTCCTACGAGCAGTACTTC.

The V and J genes are TRBV29-1 and TRBJ2-3, with D unresolved. The V and J ends lost 1 base and 0 bases respectively, with 5 bases between them. The germline CDR1 and CDR2 sequences are SQVTM and ANQGSEA. This CDR3 contains 13 residues. The CDR3 coding sequence is TGCAGCGTTGAAGGCGCTAGCACAGATACGCAGTATTTT. This codes for CSVEGASTDTQYF.

The rearrangement links TRBV7-9 to TRBJ2-5, with unresolved D. The J call may not be correct, given that the DNA end is closer to TRBJ2-7. The germline V gene has CDR1 SEHNR and CDR2 FQNEAQ (reference sequence). The CDR3 loop spans 12 amino acids. CDR3 loop: CASSPSPYEQYF. The CDR3 coding sequence is TGTGCCAGCAGCCCTTCCCCCTACGAGCAGTACTTC.

This clone came up once. The rearrangement uses TRBV7-9 and TRBJ1-1; the D is unclear. V dropped 1 base and J dropped 4 bases, with 4 bases sitting between them. This CDR3 contains 12 residues. Germline V CDR1 and CDR2: SEHNR, FQNEAQ (reference sequence). CDR3 in amino acids: CASSLDVTEAFF. CDR3 sequence (DNA): TGTGCCAGCAGCTTAGATGTCACTGAAGCTTTCTTT. Combining the CDR3 with reference TRBV7-9 and TRBJ1-1 gives the whole variable domain DTGVSQNPRHKITKRGQNVTFRCDPISEHNRLYWYRQTLGQGPEFLTYFQNEAQLEKSRLLSDRFSAERPKGSFSTLEIQRTEQGDSAMYLCASSLDVTEAFFGQGTRLTVV.

The chain links TRBV28 to TRBJ2-7; tentatively, D is TRBD2 (5 bases). This CDR3 comprises 12 residues. Germline CDR1 and CDR2: MDHEN and SYDVKM. The germline V and J ends were trimmed by 7 bases and 11 bases, with 18 bases remaining between them. The chain's CDR3 is CASTNLGLAEYF. The DNA for the CDR3 is TGTGCCAGCACCAACCTCGGGCTAGCAGAGTACTTC.

The chain recombines TRBV5-1 with TRBJ2-3; 8 bases are shared with TRBD2. The CDR3 sequence is 16 residues long. The J segment lost 5 bases and the V segment lost 4 bases, leaving 12 bases of the junction unmatched. Germline V lookup: CDR1 SGHRS, CDR2 YFSETQ. CDR3 protein: CASSRFGGAIGDTQYF. As DNA, the CDR3 is TGCGCCAGCAGCAGGTTCGGGGGGGCAATCGGAGATACGCAGTATTTT.

This clone was recorded only once. V is TRBV5-5 and J is TRBJ1-2; D possibly corresponds to TRBD1 (5 bases). Germline loops: CDR1 SGHKS, CDR2 YYEKEE (reference sequence). This CDR3 is 15 amino acids long. V shed 0 bases and J shed 8 bases, with 17 bases lying between them. DNA of the CDR3: TGTGCCAGCAGCTTGGTCGTCAGGGATTCTTTGGGCTACACCTTC. This translates into CASSLVVRDSLGYTF.

The chain joins TRBV7-6 to TRBJ1-2; 10 bases fit TRBD1. The CDR3 has 15 residues. Losses at the gene ends were 1 base for V and 7 bases for J; bases not matched to a gene: 6. Germline V gene lookup returns CDR1 SGHVS and CDR2 FNYEAQ. For the CDR3, the DNA is TGTGCCAGCAGCTTAGTGGGACAGGGGACGGCTGGCTACACCTTC. This encodes CASSLVGQGTAGYTF.

This sequence joins TRBV9 and TRBJ2-5; D remains ambiguous. The CDR3 extends over 15 amino acids. V lost 0 bases and J 1 base, leaving 10 bases between the germline ends. Germline CDR1 is SGDLS and CDR2 is YYNGEE. CDR3 coding DNA: TGTGCCAGCAGCGTAGATCCCGGAACCCAAGAGACCCAGTACTTC. Amino acids: CASSVDPGTQETQYF.

The chain couples TRBV28 to TRBJ1-2, with 7 positions matching TRBD1. Germline lookup yields CDR1 MDHEN and CDR2 SYDVKM. The CDR3 consists of 16 residues. Trimming cost V 4 bases and J 2 bases; bases outside gene matches: 10. The CDR3 protein is CASSSPPGQNNYGYTF. CDR3 nucleotides: TGTGCCAGCAGTTCGCCACCGGGACAGAACAACTATGGCTACACCTTC.

This clone was counted only a few times. The chain is built from TRBV7-2 and TRBJ2-7, with D perhaps matching TRBD1 (5 bases). The V gene's germline CDR1 is SGHTA and CDR2 FQGNSA. Trimming pared 1 base from V and 7 bases from J, leaving 17 bases between. This CDR3 spans 15 amino acids. The CDR3 sequence is CASSLGLGAEPEQYF. The CDR3 region has the DNA TGTGCCAGCAGCTTAGGACTTGGGGCGGAACCTGAGCAGTACTTC. Complete variable domain (other parts from reference TRBV7-2 and TRBJ2-7): GAGVSQSPSNKVTEKGKDVELRCDPISGHTALYWYRQSLGQGLEFLIYFQGNSAPDKSGLPSDRFSAERTGGSVSTLTIQRTQQEDSAVYLCASSLGLGAEPEQYFGPGTRLTVT.

This chain links TRBV11-3 with TRBJ2-3; a weak D match, TRBD2 (6 bases). This CDR3 is 17 amino acids long. Trimming stripped 1 base from V and 0 bases from J, with 14 bases between. Germline values: CDR1 SGHNT, CDR2 YENEEA. This CDR3 is CASSLGGYSGSTDTQYF. The CDR3 coding sequence is TGTGCCAGCAGCTTAGGAGGTTATAGCGGTAGCACAGATACGCAGTATTTT. The full variable domain, completed using reference TRBV11-3 and TRBJ2-3, is EAGVVQSPRYKIIEKKQPVAFWCNPISGHNTLYWYLQNLGQGPELLIRYENEEAVDDSQLPKDRFSAERLKGVDSTLKIQPAELGDSAVYLCASSLGGYSGSTDTQYFGPGTRLTVL.

This clone was seen a single time. The DNA of the CDR3 is TGTGCCAGCAGCGCCCAAGAGACCCAGTACTTC. Protein product: CASSAQETQYF. The chain is built from TRBV27 and TRBJ2-5; no reliable D call. The germline CDR1 and CDR2 sequences are MNHEY and SMNVEV (reference sequence). Trimming took off 6 bases at V and 1 base at J, with 3 bases between the two ends. The CDR3 is 11 residues long.

The chain recombines TRBV6-1 with TRBJ1-4; D is perhaps TRBD1 (6 bases). The CDR3 runs to 14 residues. The ends were cut back, 7 bases at V and 4 bases at J, with 13 bases in the middle. Germline V gives CDR1 MNHNS, CDR2 SASEGT. In DNA, the CDR3 is TGTGCCAGCACTCCGGACAGACTTAATGAAAAACTGTTTTTT. Residues: CASTPDRLNEKLFF.

The V and J genes are TRBV27 and TRBJ2-7, with 16 bases fitting TRBD2. This CDR3 region has 17 residues. Trimming removed 1 base from V and 4 bases from J; junction bases left unmatched: 4. From germline, CDR1 is MNHEY and CDR2 SMNVEV (reference sequence). The CDR3 sequence is CASSLFGTSGRVYEQYF. The CDR3 nucleotides read TGTGCCAGCAGTTTATTTGGGACTAGCGGGAGGGTGTACGAGCAGTACTTC.

The chain has TRBV28 and TRBJ1-2; TRBD1 aligns across 7 bases. J lost 4 bases, V lost 3 bases, and 8 bases had no gene match. The CDR3 contains 15 residues. CDR1 and CDR2 (germline): MDHEN, SYDVKM. CDR3 in amino acids: CASSLISTGPYGYTF. CDR3 nucleotides: TGTGCCAGCAGTTTGATCTCGACAGGGCCCTATGGCTACACCTTC.

This clone was detected once. V and J are TRBV7-8 and TRBJ2-1; TRBD2 matches at 13 bases. The CDR3 length is 16 residues. Losses at the gene ends were 1 base for V and 8 bases for J; bases not matched to a gene: 5. The germline gives CDR1 SGHVS, CDR2 FQNEAQ. Here the CDR3 DNA reads TGTGCCAGCAGCTTAGAACTAGCGGGAGGGCGGGATGAGCAGTTCTTC. Protein product: CASSLELAGGRDEQFF.

The V gene is TRBV19, the J gene TRBJ1-1; D remains ambiguous. CDR3 length equals 17 residues. The germline gives CDR1 LNHDA, CDR2 SQIVND (reference sequence). V gave up 0 bases and J gave up 1 base, with 15 bases separating them. Here the CDR3 reads CASSIDGGRSGNTEAFF. The CDR3 DNA reads as TGTGCCAGTAGTATAGATGGAGGCAGGTCGGGGAACACTGAAGCTTTCTTT.

This clone has only one observation. The rearrangement links TRBV30 to TRBJ2-5; either TRBD1 or TRBD2 may supply D (6 bases each). The end of the DNA is better explained by TRBJ2-7, so the J call may be wrong. CDR1 and CDR2 (germline): GTSNPN, SVGIG (reference sequence). This CDR3 region has 12 residues. The CDR3 spells CAWSPGAYEQYF. DNA of the CDR3: TGTGCCTGGAGCCCGGGGGCATACGAGCAGTACTTC.

The V call is TRBV6-9, the J call TRBJ2-7; D possibly uses TRBD1 or TRBD2 (5 bases each). The CDR3 runs to 15 residues. The V end was cut by 4 bases, the J end by 2 bases, with 15 bases between. Per germline, CDR1 MNHGY and CDR2 SVAAGI. The CDR3 region is CASSWARGQTYEQYF. The CDR3 DNA follows: TGTGCCAGCAGTTGGGCCCGGGGCCAAACCTACGAGCAGTACTTC.

The gene calls are TRBV10-3 and TRBJ2-1; D not resolved. The length of the CDR3 is 14 residues. V lost 0 bases and J 5 bases, leaving 8 bases between the germline ends. Germline CDR1 and CDR2: ENHRY and SYGVKD. CDR3 sequence (DNA): TGTGCCATCAGTGAGTCTGGCGGACACAATGAGCAGTTCTTC. This codes for CAISESGGHNEQFF.